This T cell receptor (beta chain) originates from a study of a mutant IDH1 vaccine in newly diagnosed glioma. Across the study: Vaccines began 4-6 weeks after radiotherapy alone, or with temozolomide cycles. Notes on the study in general: The authors found pseudoprogression apparently unrelated to changes in top peripheral T cell clonotypes. Immune responses induced by the vaccine were seen in about 93% of patients, spanning multiple MHC alleles.

A word on this clone: Antigen specificity is unknown.

TCRdb's copy holds only in-frame clones and misses some; the assay was immunoSEQ multiplex PCR. The sample holds 45,000 to 55,000 clones, 65% to 85% seen once. Specified time point: week 35, safety follow-up. Mutant IDH1 20-mer peptide, at 300 ug, made up each vaccine dose, with topical imiquimod. The source was PBMCs, collected from a glioma patient whose treatment included an IDH1 peptide vaccine. The TCR sequence derives from a middle-aged man with glioma.

The CDR3 nucleotides read TGTGCCAGCAGGACCCTGAGAATTAATGAAAAACTGTTTTTT. Residues: CASRTLRINEKLFF. The chain couples TRBV2 to TRBJ1-4; the D is unclear. V was clipped by 6 bases and J by 4 bases, with 12 bases between them. The CDR3 is made up of 14 amino acids. CDR1 and CDR2 (germline): SNHLY, FYNNEI.